This TCR beta chain was captured by sequencing in a study of blood T cell repertoires in COVID-19. This table comes from immunoSEQ multiplex PCR, and its TCRdb copy is limited to in-frame clones, with some not included. The table lists some 370,000 clones, around 87% of them singletons. V was clipped by 4 bases and J by 7 bases; unmatched bases: 8. Germline CDR1 reads GTSNPN; CDR2 reads SVGIG (reference sequence). The CDR3 runs 14 residues. The sequenced sample consisted of peripheral blood. The receptor was isolated from a woman in her thirties with COVID-19, enrolled during active disease. V gene TRBV30 combines with J gene TRBJ1-5, with TRBD1 matching over 9 bases. The CDR3 is CAWKDRGWGQPQHF. CDR3 in DNA: TGTGCCTGGAAGGACAGGGGATGGGGCCAGCCCCAGCATTTT.